This TCR beta chain was identified in a study of T cells in Graves' hyperthyroidism and ophthalmopathy. CDR1 and CDR2 (germline): SGHTA, FQGNSA. This CDR3 is built from 14 residues. J gave up 3 bases and V 8 bases, and 10 bases lay outside the gene matches. Template material for amplifying TCR beta CDR3 regions consisted of RNA transcripts. The TCR CDR3 was amplified in a first-round RT-PCR using the HTBI primer set. TCRdb independently ran MiXCR on the multiplex PCR reads; one entry per CDR3 protein. The repertoire has over 700,000 distinct CDR3 sequences, about a third of them found once; the top ten carry roughly 30%. Uncontrolled infection, other autoimmune disease, pregnancy and lactation each barred patients from inclusion.

The TCR was taken from a woman aged 35 to 49 with Graves' hyperthyroidism. This sequence joins TRBV7-2 and TRBJ2-7; 7 bases are a match to TRBD2. Source material: blood. As DNA, the CDR3 is TGTGCCAGCCCTAGGACGGGACTAAACTACGAGCAGTACTTC. This sequence encodes CASPRTGLNYEQYF.